This is a list of T cell receptor beta chains from one sample in a study of blood T cell repertoires in COVID-19. Some clones are missing from TCRdb's copy, which holds only in-frame ones; the method was immunoSEQ multiplex PCR. The repertoire includes 150,000 or so clones, about 89% of them detected once, and approximately 0.55% sits in the top ten. The source material was peripheral blood. These receptors were collected from a man in his fifties or sixties with acute or convalescent COVID-19. Each CDR3 is given with its conserved first and last residue. D genes are given only for firm matches. Only some rows state a clone size, as once, few, many or a class for expanded clones.

d_call,clone_size,j_call,v_call,cdr3_aa,cdr3_nt
TRBD2,NA,TRBJ2-1,TRBV27,CASSLDFLAGGSYNEQFF,TGTGCCAGCAGTCTCGATTTTTTAGCGGGAGGGTCCTACAATGAGCAGTTCTTC
NA,NA,TRBJ2-7,TRBV28,CASRSGWYEQYF,TGTGCCAGCAGATCAGGGTGGTACGAGCAGTACTTC
TRBD2,medium-sized,TRBJ2-1,TRBV19,CASSPQLAGGSYNEQFF,TGTGCCAGTAGTCCGCAGCTAGCGGGAGGTTCCTACAATGAGCAGTTCTTC
NA,NA,TRBJ2-3,TRBV7-2,CASSLVRGPYTDTQYF,TGTGCCAGCAGCTTAGTGCGGGGCCCTTACACAGATACGCAGTATTTT
NA,NA,TRBJ2-1,TRBV2,CASSSGVTNEQFF,TGTGCCAGCAGTTCAGGTGTTACAAATGAGCAGTTCTTC
NA,medium-sized,TRBJ1-2,TRBV28,CASSPTGISDYGYTF,TGTGCCAGCAGTCCCACCGGGATCAGCGACTATGGCTACACCTTC
NA,NA,TRBJ2-1,TRBV7-2,CASSLRGGTYNEQFF,TGTGCCAGCAGCTTACGCGGGGGCACCTACAATGAGCAGTTCTTC
TRBD1,NA,TRBJ2-1,TRBV24-1,CATSDLGTGNNEQFF,TGTGCCACCAGTGATTTGGGGACAGGGAACAATGAGCAGTTCTTC
TRBD2,NA,TRBJ2-3,TRBV3-1/TRBV3-2,CASSQEAGVLTDTQYF,TGTGCCAGCAGCCAAGAAGCGGGGGTCTTAACAGATACGCAGTATTTT
NA,NA,TRBJ2-3,TRBV7-9,CASSSSWSADTQYF,TGTGCCAGCAGCTCCAGTTGGTCAGCAGATACGCAGTATTTT
NA,NA,TRBJ1-1,TRBV6-2/TRBV6-3,CASSRGIRPENTEAFF,TGTGCCAGCAGCCGAGGGATTAGGCCAGAGAACACTGAAGCTTTCTTT
NA,NA,TRBJ2-7,TRBV6-5,CASSYHRDHPYEQYF,TGTGCCAGCAGTTACCACAGGGATCATCCCTACGAGCAGTACTTC
TRBD2,NA,TRBJ2-2,TRBV30,CAWIRTERGGPFGELFF,TGTGCCTGGATCAGAACTGAGCGGGGGGGTCCCTTCGGGGAGCTGTTTTTT
NA,NA,TRBJ1-5,TRBV28,CASRNPGHLSNQPQHF,TGTGCCAGCAGAAACCCGGGACACCTTAGCAATCAGCCCCAGCATTTT
NA,NA,TRBJ1-2,TRBV6-5,CASSYVRDVLSYGYTF,TGTGCCAGCAGTTATGTCAGGGATGTCTTGAGCTATGGCTACACCTTC
NA,NA,TRBJ1-5,TRBV1,CTSSQGGGYQPQHF,TGCACCAGCAGCCAAGGTGGCGGTTATCAGCCCCAGCATTTT
NA,NA,TRBJ1-2,TRBV7-8,CASSQIGVREAGNYGYTF,TGTGCCAGCAGCCAAATCGGGGTACGGGAGGCGGGAAACTATGGCTACACCTTC
TRBD1,NA,TRBJ1-1,TRBV5-1,CASYSGTENTEAFF,TGCGCCAGCTATTCCGGGACAGAGAACACTGAAGCTTTCTTT
TRBD1,few,TRBJ1-3,TRBV10-3,CATRGQDSGNTIYF,TGTGCCACCAGGGGACAGGACTCTGGAAACACCATATATTTT
TRBD2,NA,TRBJ2-1,TRBV6-6,CASSRKEKTSGDNYNEQFF,TGTGCCAGCAGTCGCAAGGAAAAGACTAGCGGGGATAACTACAATGAGCAGTTCTTC
TRBD1,NA,TRBJ2-1,TRBV5-1,CASSLPGTGGHNEQFF,TGCGCCAGCAGCCTACCTGGGACAGGGGGTCACAATGAGCAGTTCTTC
NA,NA,TRBJ1-5,TRBV4-3,CASSQDERQPQHF,TGCGCCAGCAGCCAAGATGAGCGGCAGCCCCAGCATTTT
TRBD1,NA,TRBJ2-7,TRBV18,CASSSTGASTYEQYF,TGTGCCAGCTCATCAACAGGGGCTAGTACCTACGAGCAGTACTTC
TRBD2,NA,TRBJ2-3,TRBV7-9,CASSPAPASGTTDTQYF,TGTGCCAGCAGCCCAGCCCCCGCTAGCGGGACTACAGATACGCAGTATTTT
NA,NA,TRBJ2-5,TRBV19,CASSIGRETQYF,TGTGCCAGTAGTATAGGCCGGGAGACCCAGTACTTC
NA,NA,TRBJ2-7,TRBV7-2,CASSLGVPGSEQYF,TGTGCCAGCAGCTTAGGGGTGCCGGGAAGCGAGCAGTACTTC
NA,few,TRBJ1-5,TRBV18,CASSPGGTYQPQHF,TGTGCCAGCTCACCGGGGGGGACGTATCAGCCCCAGCATTTT
TRBD2,once,TRBJ2-1,TRBV5-1,CASSLRSGRVGDEQFF,TGCGCCAGCAGCTTGAGAAGCGGGAGGGTTGGAGATGAGCAGTTCTTC
TRBD1,NA,TRBJ1-1,TRBV29-1,CSVAYRGPGTEAFF,TGCAGCGTCGCCTACAGGGGGCCGGGGACTGAAGCTTTCTTT
NA,NA,TRBJ2-2,TRBV12-3/TRBV12-4,CASTSGVGELFF,TGTGCCAGCACCTCGGGGGTGGGGGAGCTGTTTTTT
TRBD2,NA,TRBJ2-5,TRBV27,CASRSTSGGNKETQYF,TGTGCCAGCAGGTCGACTAGCGGGGGAAATAAAGAGACCCAGTACTTC
NA,NA,TRBJ2-3,TRBV6-5,CASSYRGMGDTQYF,TGTGCCAGCAGTTACCGGGGTATGGGGGATACGCAGTATTTT
NA,NA,TRBJ2-7,TRBV12-5,CASGYGREQYF,TGTGCTAGTGGTTACGGTCGCGAGCAGTACTTC
NA,NA,TRBJ1-2,TRBV27,CASSFRGGGYTF,TGTGCCAGCAGTTTTAGGGGCGGTGGCTACACCTTC
TRBD1,NA,TRBJ1-3,TRBV5-1,CASSAGQGNTIYF,TGCGCCAGCAGCGCGGGACAGGGAAACACCATATATTTT
NA,NA,TRBJ1-4,TRBV2,CASSDPRGSREKLFF,TGTGCCAGCAGTGACCCTCGCGGTTCGCGGGAAAAACTGTTTTTT
TRBD2,NA,TRBJ2-3,TRBV27,CASSNLGGLAGDWDTQYF,TGTGCCAGCAGTAACTTGGGGGGACTAGCGGGAGATTGGGATACGCAGTATTTT
TRBD1,NA,TRBJ2-1,TRBV5-1,CASSLLRDRGLRAYNEQFF,TGCGCCAGCAGCTTACTCCGGGACAGGGGTCTTCGGGCATACAATGAGCAGTTCTTC
TRBD1,once,TRBJ1-2,TRBV6-2/TRBV6-3,CASSVPGQGAGNYGYTF,TGTGCCAGCAGTGTCCCGGGACAGGGGGCCGGCAACTATGGCTACACCTTC
TRBD2,once,TRBJ2-1,TRBV19,CASSKGLAGGPGYNEQFF,TGTGCCAGTAGTAAGGGACTAGCGGGAGGGCCCGGCTACAATGAGCAGTTCTTC
NA,NA,TRBJ2-2,TRBV28,CASSQSDTGELFF,TGTGCCAGCAGCCAGTCCGACACCGGGGAGCTGTTTTTT
NA,NA,TRBJ1-1,TRBV11-2,CASSLIRATEAFF,TGTGCCAGCAGCTTAATCAGGGCCACTGAAGCTTTCTTT
NA,NA,TRBJ2-1,TRBV28,CASSLQGSNEQFF,TGTGCCAGCAGTTTACAGGGGAGCAATGAGCAGTTCTTC
TRBD1,NA,TRBJ1-2,TRBV28,CASRYATGNYGYTF,TGTGCCAGCAGATACGCGACAGGGAACTATGGCTACACCTTC
NA,NA,TRBJ2-3,TRBV6-5,CASRSGTITPDTQYF,TGTGCCAGCCGGTCCGGGACAATAACCCCAGATACGCAGTATTTT
TRBD1,NA,TRBJ1-2,TRBV3-1/TRBV3-2,CASSQATGDNGYTF,TGTGCCAGCAGCCAAGCGACAGGGGACAACGGCTACACCTTC
NA,NA,TRBJ1-4,TRBV4-2,CASSQAHTGTHNEKLFF,TGTGCCAGCAGCCAAGCCCACACAGGGACCCATAATGAAAAACTGTTTTTT
TRBD1,NA,TRBJ2-7,TRBV28,CASSFLGQGYEQYF,TGTGCCAGCAGCTTCCTTGGACAGGGCTACGAGCAGTACTTC
NA,NA,TRBJ1-1,TRBV5-1,CASSLGGTGSNTEAFF,TGCGCCAGCAGCTTGGGGGGAACAGGTTCGAACACTGAAGCTTTCTTT
NA,NA,TRBJ2-3,TRBV28,CASSSARAGTQYF,TGTGCCAGCAGTTCGGCACGCGCAGGGACGCAGTATTTT
TRBD1,NA,TRBJ2-5,TRBV6-5,CASSYSDRGQTQYF,TGTGCCAGCAGTTACTCCGACAGGGGACAGACCCAGTACTTC
NA,NA,TRBJ1-2,TRBV6-2/TRBV6-3,CASSHMRKWEDGYTF,TGTGCCAGCAGTCATATGAGGAAGTGGGAGGATGGCTACACCTTC
NA,NA,TRBJ2-7,TRBV5-4,CASSRTGLLRGQYF,TGTGCCAGCAGCCGGACGGGACTCCTACGAGGGCAGTACTTC
NA,NA,TRBJ1-2,TRBV6-5,CASSYSYADGYTF,TGTGCCAGCAGTTACTCGTACGCGGATGGCTACACCTTC
NA,NA,TRBJ1-2,TRBV7-2,CASSEWGARGYTF,TGTGCCAGCAGCGAGTGGGGAGCCAGGGGCTACACCTTC
TRBD2,once,TRBJ2-7,TRBV6-2/TRBV6-3,CASSPGLARGSYEQYF,TGTGCCAGCAGTCCGGGACTAGCGAGGGGCTCCTACGAGCAGTACTTC
NA,NA,TRBJ2-4,TRBV19,CASSIDPTGENIQYF,TGTGCCAGTAGTATAGATCCAACGGGGGAAAACATTCAGTACTTC
NA,NA,TRBJ2-6,TRBV19,CASSMGPTRDSSGANVLTF,TGTGCCAGTAGTATGGGGCCGACTAGGGATAGCTCTGGGGCCAACGTCCTGACTTTC
NA,NA,TRBJ1-5,TRBV3-1/TRBV3-2,CASSHYSNQPQHF,TGTGCCAGCAGCCATTATAGCAATCAGCCCCAGCATTTT
NA,once,TRBJ2-3,TRBV7-2,CASSLARYTDTQYF,TGTGCCAGCAGCTTAGCCAGGTACACAGATACGCAGTATTTT